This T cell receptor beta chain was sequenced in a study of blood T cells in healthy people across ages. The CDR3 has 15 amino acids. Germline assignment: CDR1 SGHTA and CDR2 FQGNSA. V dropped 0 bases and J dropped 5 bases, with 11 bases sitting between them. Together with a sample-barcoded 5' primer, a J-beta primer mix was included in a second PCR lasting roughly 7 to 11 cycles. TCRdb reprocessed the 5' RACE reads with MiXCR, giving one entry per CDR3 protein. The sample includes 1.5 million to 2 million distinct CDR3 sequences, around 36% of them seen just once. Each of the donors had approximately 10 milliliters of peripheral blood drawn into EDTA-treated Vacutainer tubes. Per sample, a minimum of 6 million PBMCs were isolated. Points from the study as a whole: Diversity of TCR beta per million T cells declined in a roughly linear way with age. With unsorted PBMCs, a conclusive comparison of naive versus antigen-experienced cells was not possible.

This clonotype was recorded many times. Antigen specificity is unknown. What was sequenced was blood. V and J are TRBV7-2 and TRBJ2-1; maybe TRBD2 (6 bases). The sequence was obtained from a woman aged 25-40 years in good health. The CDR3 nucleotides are TGTGCCAGCAGCTTAGCCGGGGGAGACCACAATGAGCAGTTCTTC. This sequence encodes CASSLAGGDHNEQFF.